This T cell receptor (beta chain) is drawn from a study of PD-1 blockade in mismatch repair-deficient tumors. Across the whole study: Patients had over ten mismatch repair-deficient cancer types and were previously treated and progressing.

The TCR-sequenced patients were a few responders to pembrolizumab. Assay: immunoSEQ multiplex PCR; the TCRdb copy retains only in-frame clones and omits some. This table has about 110,000 clones, about 83% appearing once. The specimen comprised peripheral blood, sampled approximately 64 weeks after starting pembrolizumab. The clonotype comes from an adult with mismatch repair-deficient cancer.

DNA of the CDR3: TGTGCCAGCAGCCCAAAAAGGGGCCCAACCCTTGAAAAACTGTTTTTT. As protein: CASSPKRGPTLEKLFF. This chain connects TRBV5-5 to TRBJ1-4, with a weak D call TRBD1 (5 bases). This CDR3 contains 16 residues. CDR1 and CDR2 from the germline V gene are SGHKS and YYEKEE (reference sequence). The V end lost 4 bases, the J end lost 7 bases, and 20 bases lay between the germline ends.